Below are 16 T cell receptor beta chains sequenced from a single sample in a study of OX40 agonist ivuxolimab in advanced cancers. Profiling relied on immunoSEQ multiplex PCR, and the TCRdb table lists in-frame clones only, not all of them. The repertoire has 45,000 to 55,000 clones, under 90% of them found once; the top ten carry about 1.5%. Sequencing was performed on CD4+ or CD8+ T cells sorted from blood, taken in a trial of the OX40 agonist ivuxolimab. The receptors come from an adult with an advanced solid tumor such as melanoma, head and neck, liver or kidney cancer.

The rearrangement uses TRBV11-3 and TRBJ1-1; D is uncertain. Trimming took off 3 bases at V and 2 bases at J, with 10 bases between the two ends. Germline loops: CDR1 SGHNT, CDR2 YENEEA. This CDR3 has 14 residues. CDR3 in amino acids: CASSFEGSNTEAFF. The CDR3 DNA sequence: TGTGCCAGCAGCTTCGAGGGCTCAAACACTGAAGCTTTCTTT.

The chain is built from TRBV6-5 and TRBJ2-2; 7 nucleotides align to TRBD1. The CDR3 has 15 residues. Trimming at V came to 7 bases and at J to 4 bases, leaving 9 bases not matched to a gene. Germline values: CDR1 MNHEY, CDR2 SVGAGI. This chain's CDR3 is CASNGYRGSTGELFF. CDR3 in DNA: TGTGCCAGCAATGGGTACAGGGGTTCCACCGGGGAGCTGTTTTTT.

V and J are TRBV5-6 and TRBJ2-7; D is undetermined. Germline CDR1 is SGHDT and CDR2 is YYEEEE. The CDR3 runs 12 residues. Trimming took off 1 base at V and 2 bases at J, with 4 bases between the two ends. CDR3 region: CASSLRTYEQYF. The CDR3 nucleotides are TGTGCCAGCAGCTTGAGAACCTACGAGCAGTACTTC.

The chain is built from TRBV4-3 and TRBJ2-1, with D possibly matching TRBD2 (5 bases). The CDR3 runs 13 residues. Germline CDR1 LGHNA, CDR2 YSLEER. The V end lost 5 bases, the J end lost 8 bases, and 13 bases lay between the germline ends. CDR3 nucleotide sequence: TGCGCCAGCAGCACCATGCCCGGGGATGAGCAGTTCTTC. Amino acids: CASSTMPGDEQFF.

This clone was picked up a small number of times. This rearrangement joins TRBV7-2 to TRBJ1-1; 7 nucleotides match TRBD1. The junction had 11 bases not matched to a gene; V was cut back by 5 bases and J by 8 bases. CDR1 is SGHTA and CDR2 is FQGNSA in the germline V gene. This CDR3 region has 14 residues. CDR3 region: CASSLPGQWTEAFF. The CDR3 DNA reads as TGTGCCAGCAGCCTCCCGGGACAGTGGACCGAAGCTTTCTTT.

This chain uses TRBV4-3 with TRBJ2-1; TRBD2 matches 10 bases. The germline gives CDR1 LGHNA, CDR2 YSLEER. CDR3 length: 15 amino acids. J gave up 4 bases and V 5 bases, and 5 bases lay outside the gene matches. The CDR3 DNA sequence: TGCGCCAGCAGCTACGGACTAGCGGTTTACAATGAGCAGTTCTTC. It codes for CASSYGLAVYNEQFF.

The rearrangement joins TRBV11-2 to TRBJ1-4; D is ambiguous. Trimming took 0 bases from V and 11 from J, leaving 13 bases between them. Looked up from germline, CDR1 is SGHAT and CDR2 is FQNNGV. The CDR3 is 14 amino acids. The CDR3 DNA is TGTGCCAGCAGCTTAGATCTGGTATCGGGGAAACTGTTTTTT. It specifies CASSLDLVSGKLFF.

This clone was observed a few times. The chain links TRBV5-8 to TRBJ2-6, with D unresolved. CDR1 and CDR2 (germline): SGHTS, YDEGEE. The CDR3 extends over 15 amino acids. V was shortened by 0 bases and J by 1 base, with 5 bases between the two germline ends. The CDR3 loop is CASSLDGSGANVLTF. CDR3 in DNA: TGTGCCAGCAGCTTGGATGGGTCTGGGGCCAACGTCCTGACTTTC.

The rearrangement uses TRBV7-9 and TRBJ2-7; 15 bases fit TRBD2. Trimming at V came to 4 bases and at J to 6 bases, leaving 4 bases not matched to a gene. Germline CDR1 reads SEHNR; CDR2 reads FQNEAQ (reference sequence). The CDR3 consists of 15 residues. CDR3 in amino acids: CASSSGLAGGLEQYF. Here the CDR3 DNA reads TGTGCCAGCAGCTCGGGACTAGCGGGAGGACTCGAGCAGTACTTC.

J is TRBJ1-3 and V is TRBV13, with D tentatively TRBD1 (5 bases). The CDR3 extends over 19 amino acids. V lost 0 bases and J 1 base, leaving 19 bases between the germline ends. Looked up from germline, CDR1 is PRHDT and CDR2 is FYEKMQ (reference sequence). The chain's CDR3 is CASSLGRRPGPSSGNTIYF. The CDR3 coding sequence is TGTGCCAGCAGCTTAGGAAGGCGGCCGGGACCCTCTTCTGGAAACACCATATATTTT.

The V gene is TRBV11-3, the J gene TRBJ2-1, with a weak D call TRBD2 (5 bases). The ends were cut back, 2 bases at V and 2 bases at J, with 10 bases in the middle. The CDR3 is 15 amino acids. The germline V gene has CDR1 SGHNT and CDR2 YENEEA. The CDR3 region has the DNA TGTGCCAGCAGCTTATTCCCCGGGACCTACAATGAGCAGTTCTTC. As protein: CASSLFPGTYNEQFF. The variable domain in full, with the rest retrieved from reference TRBV11-3 and TRBJ2-1, is EAGVVQSPRYKIIEKKQPVAFWCNPISGHNTLYWYLQNLGQGPELLIRYENEEAVDDSQLPKDRFSAERLKGVDSTLKIQPAELGDSAVYLCASSLFPGTYNEQFFGPGTRLTVL.

This clone was seen more than once but under ten times. The chain employs TRBV15 and TRBJ2-7; 9 bases agree with TRBD1. V dropped 4 bases and J dropped 4; count of bases not matched to a gene: 8. The CDR3 has 15 amino acids. From germline, CDR1 is LNHNV and CDR2 YYDKDF (reference sequence). The CDR3 reads CATSNVGTGRYEQYF. The DNA for the CDR3 is TGTGCCACCAGCAATGTTGGGACAGGGAGATACGAGCAGTACTTC.

Only a few counts were recorded for this clone. V usage is TRBV28 and J usage is TRBJ1-1, with D hard to call. Germline loops: CDR1 MDHEN, CDR2 SYDVKM. CDR3 length equals 14 residues. V was cut by 4 bases and J by 3 bases, with 12 bases left in between. Here the CDR3 DNA reads TGTGCCAGCAGTTCCCCCCCCACAGACACTGAAGCTTTCTTT. This gives the protein CASSSPPTDTEAFF.

The J gene is TRBJ2-1, the V gene TRBV9; perhaps D is TRBD1 or TRBD2 (5 bases each). V dropped 3 bases and J dropped 2 bases, with 12 bases sitting between them. This CDR3 is built from 15 residues. Germline CDR1 reads SGDLS; CDR2 reads YYNGEE. The CDR3, as DNA: TGTGCCAGCAGCGACCGGGACGGAACCTACAATGAGCAGTTCTTC. Its protein is CASSDRDGTYNEQFF. The complete variable domain, with remaining parts taken from reference TRBV9 and TRBJ2-1, reads DSGVTQTPKHLITATGQRVTLRCSPRSGDLSVYWYQQSLDQGLQFLIQYYNGEERAKGNILERFSAQQFPDLHSELNLSSLELGDSALYFCASSDRDGTYNEQFFGPGTRLTVL.

This clone was seen a single time. The chain joins TRBV5-4 to TRBJ2-3; D is perhaps TRBD1 (5 bases). CDR3 size: 13 residues. V lost 4 bases and J 2 bases, leaving 8 bases between the germline ends. Germline V gene sequence: CDR1 SGHNT, CDR2 YYREEE (reference sequence). CDR3 residues: CASSLDTTDTQYF. The CDR3 nucleotides read TGTGCCAGCAGCCTGGACACCACAGATACGCAGTATTTT.

The chain has TRBV6-4 and TRBJ2-5; D remains unclear. The J call could be wrong; TRBJ2-7 is a better fit for the DNA end. Per germline, CDR1 MRHNA and CDR2 SNTAGT. The CDR3 contains 15 residues. CDR3 nucleotide sequence: TGTGCCAGCAGCGGCCGGGTCCCCTTCTCCTACGAGCAGTACTTC. Translation gives CASSGRVPFSYEQYF.